These 32 T cell receptor beta chains were sequenced from one sample in a study of early T cells in non-severe SARS-CoV-2 infection. Using its own MiXCR run on the 5' RACE reads, TCRdb lists one record per CDR3 protein. The top ten clones hold 4.8% of a sample with 57,000 or so distinct CDR3 sequences, around 13% of them seen once. Sequenced material: whole blood. The receptors shown here come from an adult who was a healthcare worker with PCR-confirmed SARS-CoV-2 infection or an uninfected control (not recorded which).

This clonotype is judged medium-sized. The genes are TRBV10-2 and TRBJ2-7, with unresolved D. The length of the CDR3 is 13 residues. Trimming shortened V by 6 bases and J by 0 bases, and 9 bases separated the two germline ends. CDR1 and CDR2 (germline): WSHSY, SAAADI. The CDR3: CASRLYSSYEQYF. Written as DNA, the CDR3 is TGCGCCAGCAGATTGTACAGCTCCTACGAGCAGTACTTC.

This clonotype appeared once. The chain uses TRBV29-1 and TRBJ1-3; D gene ambiguous. The CDR3 spans 13 residues. The germline V and J ends were trimmed by 6 bases and 0 bases, with 9 bases remaining between them. Germline lookup yields CDR1 SQVTM and CDR2 ANQGSEA. Here the CDR3 reads CSVVQSSGNTIYF. The CDR3 DNA reads TGCAGCGTAGTACAAAGCTCTGGAAACACCATATATTTT.

This clonotype was seen a handful of times. This chain joins TRBV7-9 and TRBJ1-2; D call uncertain. Trimming removed 4 bases at V and 7 bases at J, with 13 bases between. From germline, CDR1 is SEHNR and CDR2 FQNEAQ (reference sequence). This CDR3 spans 13 amino acids. This chain's CDR3 is CASSSGRGGGYTF. Here the CDR3 DNA reads TGTGCCAGCAGCTCCGGACGGGGTGGTGGCTACACCTTC.

This clonotype has more than one count but fewer than ten. The chain links TRBV3-1 to TRBJ1-1; no clear D gene. The CDR3 is made up of 18 amino acids. Trimming took off 0 bases at V and 1 base at J, with 18 bases between the two ends. Germline values: CDR1 LGHDT, CDR2 YNNKEL (reference sequence). The CDR3 region has the DNA TGTGCCAGCAGCCAAGATCGGTTATTGGGCAGGAGGAACACTGAAGCTTTCTTT. Translation: CASSQDRLLGRRNTEAFF.

This clonotype was found many times. The chain uses TRBV29-1 and TRBJ2-5; D gene uncertain. The V end lost 4 bases, the J end lost 10 bases, and 4 bases lay between the germline ends. The CDR3 length is 8 residues. Germline V gives CDR1 SQVTM, CDR2 ANQGSEA. CDR3: CSVGLQYF. For the CDR3, the DNA is TGCAGCGTTGGGCTCCAGTACTTC.

The table lists this clonotype with a few counts. Written as DNA, the CDR3 is TGCGCCAGCAGCTTGGCGGACAGGGTTGGTGGCTACACCTTC. Translation gives CASSLADRVGGYTF. The chain joins TRBV5-1 to TRBJ1-2; 8 bases match TRBD1. CDR3 size: 14 residues. Germline lookup yields CDR1 SGHRS and CDR2 YFSETQ. The V gene end was trimmed by 0 bases and the J gene end by 7 bases; junction bases not matched to a gene: 5.

The CDR3 loop is CASSLTQGAEKLFF. The CDR3 nucleotides are TGTGCCAGCAGTTTAACCCAGGGTGCAGAAAAACTGTTTTTT. This sequence joins TRBV12-3 or TRBV12-4 and TRBJ1-4, with D possibly being TRBD1 (5 bases). Trimming took 2 bases from V and 8 from J, leaving 12 bases between them. This CDR3 is built from 14 residues.

In its sample, this clonotype was seen many times. J is TRBJ1-1 and V is TRBV6-1, with D unresolved. Germline CDR1 MNHNS, CDR2 SASEGT. With 4 bases removed from V and 6 bases from J, the gap between germline ends came to 9 bases. The CDR3 contains 12 residues. CDR3 amino acids: CASSAVRAEAFF. CDR3 sequence (DNA): TGTGCCAGCAGTGCAGTTCGGGCTGAAGCTTTCTTT.

The chain joins TRBV18 to TRBJ1-2; 8 nucleotides align to TRBD1. The length of the CDR3 is 16 residues. Unmatched junction bases numbered 8, after V lost 1 base and J lost 4 bases. CDR1 is KGHSH and CDR2 is LQKENI in the germline V gene. The CDR3 sequence is CASSPQGQGAGYGYTF. CDR3 sequence (DNA): TGTGCCAGCTCACCACAAGGACAGGGAGCGGGCTATGGCTACACCTTC.

This clonotype was counted a few times. The chain has TRBV3-1 and TRBJ1-2, with 9 bases identical to TRBD1. Germline V gene sequence: CDR1 LGHDT, CDR2 YNNKEL (reference sequence). The ends lost 6 bases at V and 7 bases at J; junction bases unmatched: 6. This CDR3 region has 13 residues. CDR3: CASRLQGAGGYTF. Written as DNA, the CDR3 is TGTGCCAGCAGGCTACAGGGGGCTGGTGGCTACACCTTC.

This clonotype was found a few times. The chain is built from TRBV7-2 and TRBJ2-2; 12 nucleotides agree with TRBD2. Germline loops: CDR1 SGHTA, CDR2 FQGNSA. The V gene end was trimmed by 5 bases and the J gene end by 6 bases; junction bases not matched to a gene: 7. This CDR3 contains 16 residues. This CDR3 is CASSAPASGRAGELFF. The CDR3 bases are TGTGCCAGCAGCGCCCCCGCTAGCGGGAGGGCCGGGGAGCTGTTTTTT.

This clonotype occurred many times. The chain combines TRBV29-1 with TRBJ1-1, with D unresolved. The CDR3 is 11 amino acids. Looked up from germline, CDR1 is SQVTM and CDR2 is ANQGSEA. V was pared by 4 bases and J by 4 bases, with 7 bases between. In DNA form, the CDR3 reads TGCAGCGTTGCCCGGGCCACTGAAGCTTTCTTT. It is translated as CSVARATEAFF. Full variable domain (rest looked up from reference TRBV29-1 and TRBJ1-1): SAVISQKPSRDICQRGTSLTIQCQVDSQVTMMFWYRQQPGQSLTLIATANQGSEATYESGFVIDKFPISRPNLTFSTLTVSNMSPEDSSIYLCSVARATEAFFGQGTRLTVV.

This chain joins TRBV6-2 or TRBV6-3 and TRBJ2-5, with D possibly being TRBD1 (5 bases). CDR1 is MNHEY and CDR2 is SVGEGT in the germline V gene. The germline V and J ends were trimmed by 6 bases and 2 bases, with 13 bases remaining between them. This CDR3 is 14 amino acids long. The DNA for the CDR3 is TGTGCCAGCAGACCCCGACAGTCACAAGAGACCCAGTACTTC. It is translated as CASRPRQSQETQYF.

There are many counts of this clonotype. At one end the junction does not follow the germline gene, possibly because of a read error. The rearrangement uses TRBV7-7 and TRBJ2-3; 7 positions match TRBD1. CDR1 and CDR2 from the germline V gene are SSHAT and FNYEAQ (reference sequence). The length of the CDR3 is 15 residues. CDR3 loop: CASSLGDSSTDTQYF. For the CDR3, the DNA is TGTGCTAGCAGCTTAGGGGACAGTAGCACAGATACGCAGTATTTT.

This clonotype was recorded many times. The chain recombines TRBV19 with TRBJ1-5, with 8 positions matching TRBD1. The CDR3 loop spans 17 amino acids. Germline CDR1 LNHDA, CDR2 SQIVND (reference sequence). V trimming: 2 bases; J trimming: 5 bases; junction bases outside the gene matches: 11. The CDR3, as DNA: TGTGCCAGTAGTATACGGGGACAGGTGTGGGCAGATCAGCCCCAGCATTTT. Translated: CASSIRGQVWADQPQHF.

CDR3 sequence (DNA): TGCGCCAGCAGCTTCGGACCGGGGGCCTACAATGAGCAGTTCTTC. It codes for CASSFGPGAYNEQFF. This chain connects TRBV5-1 to TRBJ2-1, with a weak D call TRBD2 (6 bases). V lost 2 bases to trimming and J lost 2 bases, with 11 bases between them. Germline values: CDR1 SGHRS, CDR2 YFSETQ. This CDR3 spans 15 amino acids.

The table lists this clonotype with a few counts. The V gene is TRBV29-1, the J gene TRBJ1-1; weak D call: TRBD1 (5 bases). The V and J ends lost 4 bases and 10 bases respectively, with 16 bases between them. The germline CDR1 and CDR2 sequences are SQVTM and ANQGSEA. The length of the CDR3 is 12 residues. CDR3 loop: CSVGTLGRRAFF. For the CDR3, the DNA is TGCAGCGTTGGAACTCTGGGGCGGAGAGCTTTCTTT.

The rearrangement links TRBV2 to TRBJ2-1; a weak D match, TRBD1 (6 bases). With 8 bases removed from V and 0 bases from J, the gap between germline ends came to 11 bases. Germline V lookup: CDR1 SNHLY, CDR2 FYNNEI. The CDR3 has 14 residues. CDR3 nucleotide sequence: TGTGCCAGCTCCGAGGACAGCTCCTACAATGAGCAGTTCTTC. Translation gives CASSEDSSYNEQFF.

This clonotype has only a few counts. This chain connects TRBV4-1 to TRBJ2-7; TRBD1 might be the D (6 bases). Trimming took 1 base from V and 2 from J, leaving 15 bases between them. The CDR3 runs 16 residues. Germline V gene sequence: CDR1 MGHRA, CDR2 YSYEKL. The CDR3 coding sequence is TGCGCCAGCAGCCAAGCCCACAGGGTAAGCACCTACGAGCAGTACTTC. Translating gives CASSQAHRVSTYEQYF.

This chain joins TRBV29-1 and TRBJ2-2; no clear D. This CDR3 contains 14 residues. Germline assignment: CDR1 SQVTM and CDR2 ANQGSEA. V was pared by 2 bases and J by 0 bases, with 7 bases between. The CDR3, as DNA: TGCAGCGTTGAACGGGTCCCGAACACCGGGGAGCTGTTTTTT. Its translation: CSVERVPNTGELFF.

This clonotype has a handful of counts. This sequence joins TRBV20-1 and TRBJ2-3, with TRBD2 identical over 12 bases. The CDR3 extends over 14 amino acids. Germline V CDR1 and CDR2: DFQATT, SNEGSKA (reference sequence). With V trimmed by 8 bases and J by 3 bases, 6 bases remained unmatched. In DNA, the CDR3 is TGCAGTCGCCAGACTAGCGGGAGAACAGATACGCAGTATTTT. It specifies CSRQTSGRTDTQYF.

In this sample, this clonotype turned up many times. V usage is TRBV19 and J usage is TRBJ2-5, with D maybe TRBD2 (6 bases). Trimming shortened V by 6 bases and J by 4 bases, and 6 bases separated the two germline ends. Germline V gene sequence: CDR1 LNHDA, CDR2 SQIVND (reference sequence). The CDR3 covers 11 residues. The CDR3 sequence: CASSGGETQYF. In DNA, the CDR3 is TGTGCCAGTAGCGGGGGAGAGACCCAGTACTTC.

The chain recombines TRBV2 with TRBJ1-2; D ambiguous. Germline V gene lookup returns CDR1 SNHLY and CDR2 FYNNEI. The CDR3 runs to 13 residues. V shed 2 bases and J shed 5 bases, with 9 bases lying between them. The DNA for the CDR3 is TGTGCCAGCAGTGAAATTTTAGGGTATGGCTACACCTTC. As protein: CASSEILGYGYTF.

This clonotype was recorded many times. The chain couples TRBV12-3 or TRBV12-4 to TRBJ1-5; 7 nucleotides align to TRBD1. The CDR3 runs 15 residues. V shed 7 bases, J shed 5 bases, and the junction held 11 bases outside the gene matches. The CDR3 reads CASTRSEGADQPQHF. CDR3 DNA sequence: TGTGCCAGCACCCGCTCTGAGGGGGCAGATCAGCCCCAGCATTTT.

There are many counts of this clonotype. V and J are TRBV11-2 and TRBJ2-7, with 7 bases fitting TRBD1. The CDR3 loop spans 14 amino acids. Looked up from germline, CDR1 is SGHAT and CDR2 is FQNNGV. V lost 5 bases, J lost 1 base, and 5 bases stayed unmatched. The CDR3 here is CASSRDRESYEQYF. The CDR3 DNA sequence: TGTGCCAGCAGCCGCGACAGGGAATCCTACGAGCAGTACTTC.

This clonotype has a handful of counts. The V gene is TRBV28, the J gene TRBJ1-2; D remains unclear. Germline CDR1 is MDHEN and CDR2 is SYDVKM. V was shortened by 3 bases and J by 14 bases, with 10 bases between the two germline ends. The CDR3 runs to 10 residues. The CDR3 nucleotides read TGTGCCAGCAGTTTCGTTGTCCAAACCTTC. Amino acid sequence: CASSFVVQTF.

Relative to its sample, this clonotype is medium-sized. The gene calls are TRBV11-2 and TRBJ2-4; D could derive from TRBD1 or TRBD2 (5 bases each). The V end was cut by 5 bases, the J end by 5 bases, with 7 bases between. The length of the CDR3 is 12 residues. Germline CDR1 reads SGHAT; CDR2 reads FQNNGV. CDR3 residues: CASSRDQNIQYF. Written as DNA, the CDR3 is TGTGCCAGCAGCCGGGACCAAAACATTCAGTACTTC.

The chain carries TRBV29-1 and TRBJ1-1; D call uncertain. The germline V gene encodes CDR1 SQVTM and CDR2 ANQGSEA. The CDR3 length is 13 residues. V was trimmed by 3 bases and J by 3 bases, leaving 11 bases between them. The CDR3 loop is CSVEKGQDTEAFF. In nucleotides, the CDR3 is TGCAGCGTTGAGAAAGGCCAGGACACTGAAGCTTTCTTT.

This rearrangement joins TRBV12-3 or TRBV12-4 to TRBJ1-2, with 7 bases lining up with TRBD1. The J segment lost 2 bases and the V segment lost 6 bases, leaving 3 bases of the junction unmatched. The CDR3 is 13 amino acids. The CDR3 sequence: CASRPTGNYGYTF. For the CDR3, the DNA is TGTGCCAGCAGGCCGACAGGGAACTATGGCTACACCTTC.

The chain joins TRBV29-1 to TRBJ2-5; D perhaps matches TRBD1 (5 bases). Germline V gives CDR1 SQVTM, CDR2 ANQGSEA. The germline V and J ends were trimmed by 7 bases and 2 bases, with 11 bases remaining between them. The CDR3 has 12 amino acids. CDR3 sequence reads: CSGQWGQETQYF. The CDR3 DNA reads as TGCAGCGGACAGTGGGGTCAAGAGACCCAGTACTTC.

The V gene is TRBV30, the J gene TRBJ2-1; D possibly corresponds to TRBD1 (6 bases). The CDR3 sequence is 16 residues long. The germline CDR1 and CDR2 sequences are GTSNPN and SVGIG (reference sequence). The germline V and J ends were trimmed by 0 bases and 3 bases, with 15 bases remaining between them. CDR3 sequence: CAWSVNTGSYYNEQFF. Here the CDR3 DNA reads TGTGCCTGGAGTGTAAATACAGGGTCGTACTACAATGAGCAGTTCTTC.

This chain links TRBV7-2 with TRBJ2-3, with D possibly matching TRBD2 (6 bases). Germline values: CDR1 SGHTA, CDR2 FQGNSA. Trimming removed 5 bases from V and 5 bases from J, with 11 bases in between. This CDR3 is built from 13 residues. CDR3 coding DNA: TGTGCCAGCAGCCGGGAGTTGAGAGATACGCAGTATTTT. Translated, it gives CASSRELRDTQYF.